This record concerns one TCR beta chain sequence. The antigen is undetermined. Profiled with immunoSEQ multiplex PCR; TCRdb holds only in-frame clones, not every one. The profile shows some 66,000 clones, under 85% of them singletons. The data are from a study of radiotherapy plus CTLA-4 blockade in lung cancer. In the study overall: Among all patients, 18% showed objective responses, while 30% to 35% had disease control. The study's findings and limits: Some TCR clones had been derived from tumors. These clones expanded in peripheral blood after radiotherapy plus ipilimumab.

The V gene lost 6 bases and the J gene lost 1 base, with 12 bases spanning the gap. Germline V CDR1 and CDR2: SNHLY, FYNNEI. The CDR3 has 14 amino acids. The chain uses TRBV2 and TRBJ1-1, with D possibly being TRBD1 (5 bases). The clonotype originates from a human donor with non-small cell lung cancer who had a partial response to radiotherapy plus ipilimumab. Source: peripheral blood, taken from a patient treated with radiotherapy plus ipilimumab. CDR3 nucleotide sequence: TGTGCCAGCAGCTCCCAGGGTGGGAACACTGAAGCTTTCTTT. Protein: CASSSQGGNTEAFF.